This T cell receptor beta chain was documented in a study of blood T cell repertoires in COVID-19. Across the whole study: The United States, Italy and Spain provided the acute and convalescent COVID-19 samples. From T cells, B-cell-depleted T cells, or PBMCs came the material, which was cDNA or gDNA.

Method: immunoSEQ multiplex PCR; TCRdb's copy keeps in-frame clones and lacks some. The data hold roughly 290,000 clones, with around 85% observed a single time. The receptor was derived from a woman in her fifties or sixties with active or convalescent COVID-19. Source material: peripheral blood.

CDR3 bases: TGTGCCAGCAGCGTCAGCGGGCGCAACAATGAGCAGTTCTTC. Translation gives CASSVSGRNNEQFF. The chain links TRBV9 to TRBJ2-1, with D possibly TRBD2 on 6 matching bases. Trimming pared 2 bases from V and 5 bases from J, leaving 11 bases between. The CDR3 extends over 14 amino acids. CDR1 is SGDLS, CDR2 YYNGEE, per germline. The full variable domain, with the rest looked up from reference TRBV9 and TRBJ2-1, is DSGVTQTPKHLITATGQRVTLRCSPRSGDLSVYWYQQSLDQGLQFLIQYYNGEERAKGNILERFSAQQFPDLHSELNLSSLELGDSALYFCASSVSGRNNEQFFGPGTRLTVL.